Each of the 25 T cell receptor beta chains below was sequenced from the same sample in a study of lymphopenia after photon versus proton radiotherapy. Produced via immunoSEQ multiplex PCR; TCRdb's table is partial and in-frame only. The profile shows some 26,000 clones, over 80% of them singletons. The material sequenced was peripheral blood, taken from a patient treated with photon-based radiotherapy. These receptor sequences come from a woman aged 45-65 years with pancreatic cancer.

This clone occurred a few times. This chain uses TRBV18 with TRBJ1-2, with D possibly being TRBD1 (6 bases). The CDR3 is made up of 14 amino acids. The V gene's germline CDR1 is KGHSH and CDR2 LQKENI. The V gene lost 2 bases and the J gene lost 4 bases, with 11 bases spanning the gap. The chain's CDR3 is CASSPASRGYGYTF. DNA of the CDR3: TGTGCCAGCTCACCAGCGAGCAGGGGCTATGGCTACACCTTC.

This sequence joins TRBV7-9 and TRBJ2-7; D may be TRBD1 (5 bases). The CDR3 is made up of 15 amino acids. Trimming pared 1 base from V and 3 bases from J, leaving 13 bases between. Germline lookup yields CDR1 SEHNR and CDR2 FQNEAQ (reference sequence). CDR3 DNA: TGTGCCAGCAGCTTAGGCTCGCAGGGCCGCTACGAGCAGTACTTC. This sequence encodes CASSLGSQGRYEQYF.

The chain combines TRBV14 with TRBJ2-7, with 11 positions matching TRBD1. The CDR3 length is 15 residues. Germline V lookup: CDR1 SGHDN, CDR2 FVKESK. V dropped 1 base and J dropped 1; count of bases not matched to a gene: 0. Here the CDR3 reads CASSQGDRGSYEQYF. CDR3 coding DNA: TGTGCCAGCAGCCAAGGGGACAGGGGGTCCTACGAGCAGTACTTC.

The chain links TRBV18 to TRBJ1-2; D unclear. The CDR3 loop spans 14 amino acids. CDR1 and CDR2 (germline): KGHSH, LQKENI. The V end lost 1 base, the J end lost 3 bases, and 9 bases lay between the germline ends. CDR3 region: CASSPRTGDYGYTF. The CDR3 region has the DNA TGTGCCAGCTCACCACGTACGGGCGACTATGGCTACACCTTC.

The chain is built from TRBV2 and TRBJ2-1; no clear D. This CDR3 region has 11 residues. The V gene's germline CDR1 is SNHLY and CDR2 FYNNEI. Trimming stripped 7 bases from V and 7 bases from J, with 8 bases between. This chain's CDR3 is CASNFENEQFF. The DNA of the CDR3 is TGTGCCAGCAATTTCGAGAATGAGCAGTTCTTC.

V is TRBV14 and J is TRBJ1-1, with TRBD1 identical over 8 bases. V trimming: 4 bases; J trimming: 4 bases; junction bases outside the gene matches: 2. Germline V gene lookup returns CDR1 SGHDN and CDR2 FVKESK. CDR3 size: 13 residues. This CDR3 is CASSRTGSTEAFF. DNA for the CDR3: TGTGCCAGCAGCCGGACAGGGAGCACTGAAGCTTTCTTT.

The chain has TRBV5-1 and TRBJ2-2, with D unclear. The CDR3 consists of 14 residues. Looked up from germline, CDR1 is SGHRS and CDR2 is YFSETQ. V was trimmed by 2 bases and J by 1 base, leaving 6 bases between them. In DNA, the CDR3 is TGCGCCAGCAGCTTAACCGAGAACACCGGGGAGCTGTTTTTT. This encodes CASSLTENTGELFF.

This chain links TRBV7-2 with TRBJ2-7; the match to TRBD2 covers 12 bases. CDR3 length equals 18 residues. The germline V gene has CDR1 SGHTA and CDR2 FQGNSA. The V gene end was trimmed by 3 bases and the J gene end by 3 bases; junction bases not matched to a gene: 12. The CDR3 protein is CASSLRVSGLAGNYEQYF. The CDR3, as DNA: TGTGCCAGCAGCTTGAGAGTCTCCGGACTAGCGGGGAACTACGAGCAGTACTTC.

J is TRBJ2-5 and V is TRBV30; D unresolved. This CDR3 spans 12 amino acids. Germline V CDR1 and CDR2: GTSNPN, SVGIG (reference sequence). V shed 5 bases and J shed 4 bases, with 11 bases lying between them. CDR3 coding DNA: TGTGCCTGGGGTACCTTGGGAGAGACCCAGTACTTC. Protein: CAWGTLGETQYF.

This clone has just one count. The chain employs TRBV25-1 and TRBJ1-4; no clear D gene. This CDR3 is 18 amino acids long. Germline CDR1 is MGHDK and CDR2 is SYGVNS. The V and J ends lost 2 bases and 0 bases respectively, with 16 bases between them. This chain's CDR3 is CASSEGISRTSTNEKLFF. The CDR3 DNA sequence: TGTGCCAGCAGTGAAGGGATCAGTCGAACTTCAACTAATGAAAAACTGTTTTTT. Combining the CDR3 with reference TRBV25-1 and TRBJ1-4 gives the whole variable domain EADIYQTPRYLVIGTGKKITLECSQTMGHDKMYWYQQDPGMELHLIHYSYGVNSTEKGDLSSESTVSRIRTEHFPLTLESARPSHTSQYLCASSEGISRTSTNEKLFFGSGTQLSVL.

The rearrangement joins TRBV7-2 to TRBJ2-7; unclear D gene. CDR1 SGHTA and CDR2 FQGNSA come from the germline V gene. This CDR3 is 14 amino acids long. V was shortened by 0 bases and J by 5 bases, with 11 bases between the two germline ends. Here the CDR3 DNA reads TGTGCCAGCAGCTTAGCCGGAGCCCTTGACGAGCAGTACTTC. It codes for CASSLAGALDEQYF.

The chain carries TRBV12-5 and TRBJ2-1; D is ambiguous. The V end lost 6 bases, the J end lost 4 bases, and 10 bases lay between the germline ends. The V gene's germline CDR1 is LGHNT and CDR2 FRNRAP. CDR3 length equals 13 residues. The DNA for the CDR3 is TGTGCTAGTGGCTCCGTGGGGTACAATGAGCAGTTCTTC. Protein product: CASGSVGYNEQFF.

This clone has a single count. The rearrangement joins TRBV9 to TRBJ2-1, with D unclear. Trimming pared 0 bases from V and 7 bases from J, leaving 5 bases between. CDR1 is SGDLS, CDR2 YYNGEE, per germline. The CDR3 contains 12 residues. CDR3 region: CASSVGANEQFF. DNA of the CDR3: TGTGCCAGCAGCGTAGGGGCGAATGAGCAGTTCTTC.

The CDR3 loop is CASSEPGQGKDTQYF. The CDR3 DNA is TGTGCCAGCAGTGAACCTGGACAGGGGAAAGATACGCAGTATTTT. The V call is TRBV6-1, the J call TRBJ2-3, with 9 nucleotides matching TRBD1. This CDR3 spans 15 amino acids. Germline CDR1 MNHNS, CDR2 SASEGT. V gave up 2 bases and J gave up 5 bases; unmatched junction bases: 5.

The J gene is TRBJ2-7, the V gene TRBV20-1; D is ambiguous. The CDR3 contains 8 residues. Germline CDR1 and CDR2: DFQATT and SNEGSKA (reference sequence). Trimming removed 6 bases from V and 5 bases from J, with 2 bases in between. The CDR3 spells CSAHEQYF. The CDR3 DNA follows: TGCAGTGCCCACGAGCAGTACTTC.

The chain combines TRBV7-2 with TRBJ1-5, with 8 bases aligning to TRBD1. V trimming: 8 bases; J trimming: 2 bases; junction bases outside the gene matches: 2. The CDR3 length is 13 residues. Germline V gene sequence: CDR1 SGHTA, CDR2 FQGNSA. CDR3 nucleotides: TGTGCCAGCGGACAGGGCCGCAATCAGCCCCAGCATTTT. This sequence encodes CASGQGRNQPQHF.

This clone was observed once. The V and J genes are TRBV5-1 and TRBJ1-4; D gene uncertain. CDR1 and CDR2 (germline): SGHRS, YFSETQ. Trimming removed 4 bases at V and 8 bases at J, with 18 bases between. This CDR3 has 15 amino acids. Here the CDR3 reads CASSPGWREGEKLFF. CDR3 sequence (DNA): TGCGCCAGCAGCCCCGGTTGGAGGGAGGGAGAAAAACTGTTTTTT.

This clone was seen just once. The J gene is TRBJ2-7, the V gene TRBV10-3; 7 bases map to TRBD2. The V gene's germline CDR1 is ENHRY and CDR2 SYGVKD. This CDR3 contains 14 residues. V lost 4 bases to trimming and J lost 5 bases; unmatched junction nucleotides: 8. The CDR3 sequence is CAISGRLAENEQYF. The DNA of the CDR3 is TGTGCCATCAGTGGAAGGCTAGCGGAAAACGAGCAGTACTTC.

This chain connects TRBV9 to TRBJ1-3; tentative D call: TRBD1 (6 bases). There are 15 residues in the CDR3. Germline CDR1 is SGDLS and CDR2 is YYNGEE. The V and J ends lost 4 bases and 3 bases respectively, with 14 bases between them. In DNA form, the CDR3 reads TGTGCCAGCAGCCCTCAGACAGGATATGGAAACACCATATATTTT. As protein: CASSPQTGYGNTIYF.

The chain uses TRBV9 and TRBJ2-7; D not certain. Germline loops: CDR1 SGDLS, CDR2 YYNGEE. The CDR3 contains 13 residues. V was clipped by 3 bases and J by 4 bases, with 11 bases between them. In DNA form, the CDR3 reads TGTGCCAGCAGCGCCCCGAGTGAGTACGAGCAGTACTTC. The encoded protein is CASSAPSEYEQYF.

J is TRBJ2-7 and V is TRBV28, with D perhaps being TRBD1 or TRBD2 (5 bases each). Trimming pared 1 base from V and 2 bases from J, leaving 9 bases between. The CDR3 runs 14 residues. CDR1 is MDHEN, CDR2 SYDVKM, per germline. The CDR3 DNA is TGTGCCAGCAGTTTATCAGGGAGCGCCTACGAGCAGTACTTC. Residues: CASSLSGSAYEQYF.

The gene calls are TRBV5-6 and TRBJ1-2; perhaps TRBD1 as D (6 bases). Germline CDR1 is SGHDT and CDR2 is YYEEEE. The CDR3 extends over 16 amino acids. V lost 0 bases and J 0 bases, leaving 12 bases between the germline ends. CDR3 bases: TGTGCCAGCAGCTTGGAAGGGGGTCTAGCTAACTATGGCTACACCTTC. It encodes CASSLEGGLANYGYTF.

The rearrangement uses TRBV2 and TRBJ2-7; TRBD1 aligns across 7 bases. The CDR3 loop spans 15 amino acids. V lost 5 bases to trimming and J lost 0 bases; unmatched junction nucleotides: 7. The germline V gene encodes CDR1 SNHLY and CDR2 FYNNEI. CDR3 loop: CASSPAGTASYEQYF. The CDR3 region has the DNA TGTGCCAGCAGTCCAGCCGGGACAGCCTCCTACGAGCAGTACTTC. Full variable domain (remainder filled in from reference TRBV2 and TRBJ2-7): EPEVTQTPSHQVTQMGQEVILRCVPISNHLYFYWYRQILGQKVEFLVSFYNNEISEKSEIFDDQFSVERPDGSNFTLKIRSTKLEDSAMYFCASSPAGTASYEQYFGPGTRLTVT.

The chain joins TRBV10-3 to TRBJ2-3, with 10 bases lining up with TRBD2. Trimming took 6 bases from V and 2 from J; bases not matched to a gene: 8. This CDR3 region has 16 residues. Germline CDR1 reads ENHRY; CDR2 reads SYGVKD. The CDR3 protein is CAISDTAGGLTDTQYF. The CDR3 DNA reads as TGTGCCATCAGCGATACAGCGGGAGGGCTCACAGATACGCAGTATTTT.

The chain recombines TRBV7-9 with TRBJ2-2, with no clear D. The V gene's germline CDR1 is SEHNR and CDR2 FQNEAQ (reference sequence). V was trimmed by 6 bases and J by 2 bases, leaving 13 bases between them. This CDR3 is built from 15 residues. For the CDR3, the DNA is TGTGCCAGCAGTTTCATTGACCCCAACACCGGGGAGCTGTTTTTT. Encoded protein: CASSFIDPNTGELFF.